The 14 T cell receptor beta chains listed next were all sequenced from one sample in a study of CD8 T cells in ankylosing spondylitis. TCRdb reprocessed the 5' RACE reads via MiXCR and lists one record per CDR3 protein. Of 750,000 to 850,000 distinct CDR3 sequences listed, 12% are singletons. Their antigens remain unidentified. The study's findings and limits: One TCR beta motif, made up of roughly 8 highly homologous variants, appeared characteristic of ankylosing spondylitis blood.

Sequenced material: blood, either unsorted or a sorted T cell fraction (not recorded which). These receptor sequences come from a male donor with ankylosing spondylitis.

This clonotype has more than one count but fewer than ten. This sequence joins TRBV4-2 and TRBJ2-2; a possible D gene is TRBD2 (7 bases). V lost 1 base, J lost 6 bases, and 12 bases lay in between. The CDR3 sequence is 15 residues long. CDR1 LGHNA and CDR2 YNFKEQ come from the germline V gene. The CDR3 bases are TGTGCCAGCAGCCAAGTAGGGGGGGGCCCCGGGGAGCTGTTTTTT. It codes for CASSQVGGGPGELFF.

This clonotype came up many times. V gene TRBV20-1 combines with J gene TRBJ1-1; D may be TRBD1 (5 bases). Germline V lookup: CDR1 DFQATT, CDR2 SNEGSKA (reference sequence). This CDR3 region has 14 residues. The V end was cut by 2 bases, the J end by 1 base, with 11 bases between. CDR3 coding DNA: TGCAGTGCTAGACCCGGGGGAGGGAACACTGAAGCTTTCTTT. Its translation: CSARPGGGNTEAFF.

The chain has TRBV12-3 or TRBV12-4 and TRBJ2-6; D gene unclear. V was clipped by 6 bases and J by 2 bases, with 11 bases between them. The length of the CDR3 is 15 residues. The CDR3 sequence: CASSPPSAGANVLTF. The CDR3 nucleotides are TGTGCCAGCAGCCCCCCATCGGCTGGGGCCAACGTCCTGACTTTC.

Only a few counts were recorded for this clonotype. The chain couples TRBV29-1 to TRBJ1-1; D ambiguous. The CDR3 loop spans 14 amino acids. With 6 bases removed from V and 0 bases from J, the gap between germline ends came to 14 bases. Germline V gene sequence: CDR1 SQVTM, CDR2 ANQGSEA. The DNA for the CDR3 is TGCAGCGTGCGGGGAGACCCTATGAACACTGAAGCTTTCTTT. It specifies CSVRGDPMNTEAFF.

V gene TRBV2 combines with J gene TRBJ2-5; 9 bases align to TRBD2. CDR1 and CDR2 (germline): SNHLY, FYNNEI. CDR3 size: 15 residues. The V and J ends lost 4 bases and 2 bases, in that order; junction bases with no gene match: 5. Here the CDR3 DNA reads TGTGCCAGCAGTGTAGGTAGCGGGAGTCAAGAGACCCAGTACTTC. Its protein is CASSVGSGSQETQYF.

This clonotype was observed at least ten times. The chain is built from TRBV18 and TRBJ1-4; maybe TRBD1 (6 bases). The length of the CDR3 is 15 residues. Germline CDR1 is KGHSH and CDR2 is LQKENI. Trimming cost V 0 bases and J 8 bases, with 13 bases left between them. The CDR3 DNA is TGTGCCAGCTCACCACCGGGACAACGGAACGAAAAACTGTTTTTT. Protein product: CASSPPGQRNEKLFF.

This clonotype was counted ten times or more. The rearrangement uses TRBV12-3 or TRBV12-4 and TRBJ2-2; unclear D gene. This CDR3 is built from 13 residues. Trimming stripped 3 bases from V and 7 bases from J, with 9 bases between. The CDR3 protein is CASSFKGNGELFF. CDR3 DNA sequence: TGTGCCAGCAGTTTCAAAGGGAACGGGGAGCTGTTTTTT.

This clonotype came up a few times. The V gene is TRBV20-1, the J gene TRBJ1-2; the D is unclear. The CDR3 consists of 12 residues. Germline lookup yields CDR1 DFQATT and CDR2 SNEGSKA (reference sequence). V was shortened by 0 bases and J by 1 base, with 3 bases between the two germline ends. In DNA form, the CDR3 reads TGCAGTGCTAGAGATCTTAACTATGGCTACACCTTC. Its protein is CSARDLNYGYTF.

V gene TRBV29-1 combines with J gene TRBJ1-5, with 8 bases lining up with TRBD1. CDR1 and CDR2 from the germline V gene are SQVTM and ANQGSEA. Trimming at V came to 4 bases and at J to 7 bases, leaving 6 bases not matched to a gene. The CDR3 consists of 13 residues. The CDR3 loop reads CSVGTGRYQPQHF. Written as DNA, the CDR3 is TGCAGCGTTGGGACAGGGAGGTACCAGCCCCAGCATTTT.

The V gene is TRBV25-1, the J gene TRBJ2-5; D may match TRBD1 or TRBD2 (6 bases each). There are 16 residues in the CDR3. Germline CDR1 and CDR2: MGHDK and SYGVNS. V was trimmed by 3 bases and J by 7 bases, leaving 21 bases between them. CDR3 residues: CASSEGAGGPLVTQYF. The CDR3 nucleotides are TGTGCCAGCAGTGAGGGGGCCGGAGGGCCCCTTGTGACCCAGTACTTC. The full variable domain, in which reference TRBV25-1 and TRBJ2-5 provide the parts outside the CDR3, is EADIYQTPRYLVIGTGKKITLECSQTMGHDKMYWYQQDPGMELHLIHYSYGVNSTEKGDLSSESTVSRIRTEHFPLTLESARPSHTSQYLCASSEGAGGPLVTQYFGPGTRLLVL.

The chain links TRBV29-1 to TRBJ2-5; D is perhaps TRBD2 (6 bases). CDR1 and CDR2 from the germline V gene are SQVTM and ANQGSEA. The CDR3 extends over 12 amino acids. V was pared by 8 bases and J by 2 bases, with 12 bases between. The CDR3 spells CSSQGGQETQYF. The CDR3 DNA follows: TGCAGCTCTCAGGGAGGACAAGAGACCCAGTACTTC. The variable domain in full, completed from reference TRBV29-1 and TRBJ2-5, reads SAVISQKPSRDICQRGTSLTIQCQVDSQVTMMFWYRQQPGQSLTLIATANQGSEATYESGFVIDKFPISRPNLTFSTLTVSNMSPEDSSIYLCSSQGGQETQYFGPGTRLLVL.

This clonotype has a handful of counts. DNA for the CDR3: TGTGCCAGTAGAGAAGGGCTAGCCAAAAACATTCAGTACTTC. This codes for CASREGLAKNIQYF. The rearrangement uses TRBV6-1 and TRBJ2-4; D call uncertain. The CDR3 has 14 residues. In germline, CDR1 is MNHNS, CDR2 SASEGT. V shed 9 bases and J shed 0 bases, with 12 bases lying between them.

This chain joins TRBV28 and TRBJ1-5, with TRBD1 matching over 9 bases. The CDR3 contains 16 residues. Germline values: CDR1 MDHEN, CDR2 SYDVKM. Germline trimming cut 5 bases from V and 3 bases from J; bases unmatched to any gene: 8. CDR3 DNA: TGTGCCAGCAGTCGACAGGGGGGGAGGAACAATCAGCCCCAGCATTTT. This codes for CASSRQGGRNNQPQHF.

This rearrangement joins TRBV5-1 to TRBJ2-3; D not resolved. This CDR3 comprises 14 residues. Trimming removed 6 bases at V and 3 bases at J, with 14 bases between. Germline V gives CDR1 SGHRS, CDR2 YFSETQ. The CDR3 loop is CASTAPWGTDTQYF. CDR3 nucleotides: TGCGCCAGCACCGCCCCGTGGGGAACAGATACGCAGTATTTT.